The source of this TCR beta chain is a study of T cell changes during pregnancy in multiple sclerosis. Measured with immunoSEQ multiplex PCR; TCRdb has only the in-frame clones, and not every one. This table holds under 85,000 clones, almost 90% found once. Germline CDR1 SGHDN, CDR2 FVKESK. This CDR3 spans 15 amino acids. V shed 0 bases and J 7 bases; nucleotides not matched to a gene: 5. This clonotype originated in a female donor in good health, enrolled as a control in a pregnancy study. The sample was peripheral blood, taken after pregnancy. The chain is built from TRBV14 and TRBJ1-4, with 7 nucleotides matching TRBD1. The CDR3: CASSQELGGGEKLFF. Here the CDR3 DNA reads TGTGCCAGCAGCCAAGAATTAGGGGGCGGTGAAAAACTGTTTTTT. The full variable domain, with the rest looked up from reference TRBV14 and TRBJ1-4, is EAGVTQFPSHSVIEKGQTVTLRCDPISGHDNLYWYRRVMGKEIKFLLHFVKESKQDESGMPNNRFLAERTGGTYSTLKVQPAELEDSGVYFCASSQELGGGEKLFFGSGTQLSVL.